These 3 T cell receptor beta chains were sequenced from one sample in a study of blood T cell repertoires in COVID-19. Sequencing was performed with immunoSEQ multiplex PCR; in TCRdb, only in-frame clones are kept and a portion is missing. The data hold 70,000 to 100,000 clones, with nearly 90% observed a single time. The sequencing input was peripheral blood. All receptors derive from an elderly woman with active or convalescent COVID-19.

This chain links TRBV9 with TRBJ1-6, with 9 nucleotides matching TRBD1. The CDR3 is made up of 17 amino acids. The germline V gene encodes CDR1 SGDLS and CDR2 YYNGEE. With 4 bases clipped from V and 5 bases from J, the junction kept 10 bases outside the gene matches. The CDR3 bases are TGTGCCAGCAGCTCCGACCTACAGGGGGCGAATAATTCACCCCTCCACTTT. As protein: CASSSDLQGANNSPLHF.

The genes are TRBV28 and TRBJ2-1, with no clear D. The germline V gene encodes CDR1 MDHEN and CDR2 SYDVKM. Between the trimmed V and J ends, which lost 2 bases and 5 bases, there was a span of 16 bases. The length of the CDR3 is 16 residues. The CDR3 DNA sequence: TGTGCCAGCAGTTTAAACCCCTTAGACACGAACAATGAGCAGTTCTTC. The encoded protein is CASSLNPLDTNNEQFF.

J is TRBJ1-5 and V is TRBV10-2, with D possibly TRBD1 on 5 matching bases. The CDR3 is made up of 12 amino acids. V lost 6 bases, J lost 2 bases, and 5 bases lay in between. Germline CDR1 reads WSHSY; CDR2 reads SAAADI. CDR3 sequence: CASRQGNQPQHF. The CDR3 nucleotides read TGCGCCAGCAGACAGGGCAATCAGCCCCAGCATTTT.